This T cell receptor beta chain was obtained from a study of human T cells and chemical hapten exposure. Study-level findings and limits: Expanded TCRs showed more large CDR3 clusters than pre-sensitization or healthy control sets.

This clonotype was counted ten times or more. What it recognizes is unknown. The ends were cut back, 3 bases at V and 4 bases at J, with 9 bases in the middle. This CDR3 spans 13 amino acids. In TCRdb, the RACE reads were re-called with MiXCR into one record per CDR3 protein. The sample has about 120,000 distinct CDR3 sequences; approximately 12% are singletons. Stated time point: pre-sensitization, week 0. The treatment denotes: therapeutic diphenylcyclopropenone sensitization with weekly scalp DPC. The sample was whole blood, taken in connection with sensitization to the hapten diphenylcyclopropenone (DPC). The receptor's source is a woman aged 18-29 years with alopecia areata. Some clones in this sample may be carry-over from other donors' samples. The rearrangement links TRBV12-3 or TRBV12-4 to TRBJ1-1; the D gene is possibly TRBD1 (5 bases). CDR3 bases: TGTGCCAGCAGTTTGGGCAGGGTCACTGAAGCTTTCTTT. This translates into CASSLGRVTEAFF.